This T cell receptor beta chain was sequenced for a study of blood T cell repertoires in COVID-19 (dated by TCRdb to the early 2020s). Broadly, across the study: Samples covering the acute and convalescent phases of COVID-19 were provided by collaborators in the United States, Italy and Spain. Nearly every sample came with metadata listing a de-identified subject ID, COVID-19 status, age in years and sex. Deeply sampled blood TCRbeta repertoires from subjects exposed to, actively infected with, or recovered from COVID-19 were included in the dataset. The repertoires were released in a freely available public database intended as a resource for research on the immune response to SARS-CoV-2. Where available, HLA class I and class II types were taken from metadata supplied by the sample provider and were not determined by assay-based typing. Samples were obtained from the ongoing ImmuneRACE study (first 160 participants) and from roughly 1,300 subjects provided by 6 global collaborators. The prospective study material was composed of cDNA or gDNA derived from T cells, B-cell-depleted T cells, or PBMCs. What the study reported, not specific to this receptor: The quantity of clinical and demographic metadata differed by source and by participant and was supplied without curation.

With regard to this clone: Its antigen remains undetermined. Per-nucleotide qualities are absent, and no much larger clonotype sits a single base away.

The collaborating institutions used their own protocols to collect whole blood in K2EDTA tubes. For TCRbeta analysis, collaborators shipped samples in one of three forms: frozen whole blood, isolated PBMCs, or DNA extracted from either of those sample types. The immunoSEQ Assay, a bias-controlled multiplex PCR, was used to amplify TCRbeta CDR3 regions from genomic DNA. In the source study's methods: The number of nucleated cells in each sample was estimated from the amplification of reference gene primers within the assay. To quantify the absolute abundance of each unique TCRbeta CDR3 rearrangement, sequence reads were collapsed and filtered. For each sample, productive Simpson clonality was calculated as the square root of Simpson's diversity index over productive rearrangements. Drawn from immuneACCESS, this table holds only the in-frame rearrangements with V and J called that TCRdb kept. Clones are partly lost; checked studies trace under half to an unresolved V gene and leave the rest unexplained. From that table come the V and J calls and clone size; the DNA was used to work out D and trimming. Counted in this sample were around 300,000 clones; 75% to 85% of them appeared once. Roughly 7.8% of the sample lies in the top ten.

Measured from the cysteine to the phenylalanine, the CDR3 is 11 residues long. The read is trimmed to its CDR3 DNA, 33 bases read in frame from base 1. V is shortened by 6 bases, J by 1 base, and the region joining them spans 3 bases. From a lookup of the germline V gene, CDR1 and CDR2 are MNHEY and SVGAGI. The V and J genes are TRBV6-5 and TRBJ1-2, with no confidently assigned D gene. The sequence was collected from a human donor in a cohort sampled during active COVID-19. Sequenced material: peripheral blood. The nucleotides read TGTGCCAGCAGCAGTAACTATGGCTACACCTTC. Its product reads: CASSSNYGYTF.